This is a list of T cell receptor beta chains from one sample in a study of cytotoxic CD8 clonotypes in ibrutinib-treated CLL. Profiled with immunoSEQ multiplex PCR; TCRdb holds only in-frame clones, not every one. The sample includes roughly 51,000 clones, around half seen only once; the top ten take approximately 32%. Specimen: PBMCs, collected after 12 months of ibrutinib treatment. The receptors derive from a human donor with chronic lymphocytic leukemia. The CDR3 runs from the conserved cysteine through the conserved F or W. Fields, in order: clone size, D gene, V gene, J gene, CDR3 DNA, CDR3 protein. A D gene is named only where the DNA matches it firmly. Rows may omit the clone size; those that give it use once, few, many or a size class.

>.|.|TRBV19|TRBJ1-4
TGTGCCAGTAGTATAGATCCCGGTGTCGGGAGAAAACTGTTTTTT
CASSIDPGVGRKLFF
>.|.|TRBV15|TRBJ2-4
TGTGCCACCAGCAGGGGGGGCGCGTCCAAAAACATTCAGTACTTC
CATSRGGASKNIQYF
>.|.|TRBV23-1|TRBJ1-1
TGCGCCAGCAGTCATCGGACGGATGAAGCTTTCTTT
CASSHRTDEAFF
>.|.|TRBV29-1|TRBJ2-3
TGCAGCGTCGGGGACTTTCACACAGATACGCAGTATTTT
CSVGDFHTDTQYF
>.|.|TRBV4-1|TRBJ1-3
TGCGCCAGCAGCCAAACTGACAGAACTGGAAACACCATATATTTT
CASSQTDRTGNTIYF
>few|.|TRBV6-1|TRBJ2-1
TGTGCCAGCAGGGGTACTAGCTCCTACAATGAGCAGTTCTTC
CASRGTSSYNEQFF
>few|.|TRBV15|TRBJ1-5
TGTGCCACCAGAGAATTGGGTCAGCCCCAGCATTTT
CATRELGQPQHF
>once|.|TRBV28|TRBJ2-2
TGTGCCAGCAGGGAAAGAACCGGGGAGCTGTTTTTT
CASRERTGELFF
>.|TRBD2|TRBV4-1|TRBJ2-3
TGCGCCAGCAGCCAAGGGAGACTAGCGGGAGGCCCCACAGATACGCAGTATTTT
CASSQGRLAGGPTDTQYF
>.|.|TRBV18|TRBJ1-4
TGTGCCAGCTCCCTTCGGACAGCAACTAATGAAAAACTGTTTTTT
CASSLRTATNEKLFF
>.|.|TRBV11-2|TRBJ2-7
TGTGCCAGCAGCTTAGGTTCGGTCGGGGACGAGCAGTACTTC
CASSLGSVGDEQYF
>many|TRBD1|TRBV18|TRBJ1-2
TGTGCCAGCTCACCAGCGGGACAGGGTGGCTATGGCTACACCTTC
CASSPAGQGGYGYTF
>few|TRBD2|TRBV7-9|TRBJ2-7
TGTGCCAGCAGCCCCCCCACGGCTAGCGGGAGGTCCTACGAGCAGTACTTC
CASSPPTASGRSYEQYF
>.|.|TRBV19|TRBJ1-5
TGTGCCAGTAGTATCCGGGACCCGCGTTCAGGCCAGCCCCAGCATTTT
CASSIRDPRSGQPQHF
>few|.|TRBV6-1|TRBJ1-2
TGTGCCAGCAGTGAAGGACAGTCAAATGGCTACACCTTC
CASSEGQSNGYTF
>few|TRBD2|TRBV18|TRBJ2-2
TGTGCCAGCTCACCTGGCGGGAGGTCCGGGGAGCTGTTTTTT
CASSPGGRSGELFF
>.|TRBD2|TRBV30|TRBJ2-7
TGTGCCTGGAGTCATTCCGGCGGGGGGGCATACGAGCAGTACTTC
CAWSHSGGGAYEQYF
>.|.|TRBV4-1|TRBJ2-5
TGCGCCAGCAGCCCGGAGGGAAACTACCAAGAGACCCAGTACTTC
CASSPEGNYQETQYF